The next 20 T cell receptor beta chains were all read from a single sample in a study of cytomegalovirus exposure and HLA in healthy donors (dated by TCRdb to about 2017). The method behind the library was the immunoSEQ multiplex PCR assay. For the multiplex PCR, a mixture combining 60 forward primers for TCR Vbeta segments and 13 reverse primers for TCR Jbeta segments was used. This immuneACCESS table, as held by TCRdb, lists in-frame sequences with V and J called but not all clones. Of the missing ones, under half trace to an unresolved V gene in checked studies; the others have no known cause. This sample holds 120,000 or so clones; 80% were observed only once. The ten largest clonotypes hold about 9.2% of the sample. Sample: PBMCs. Every receptor here comes from a man between 25 and 39 years old in good health and CMV-seropositive.

The chain employs TRBV7-7 and TRBJ2-1; the D gene is possibly TRBD1 (6 bases). With 1 base removed from V and 7 bases from J, the gap between germline ends came to 17 bases. This CDR3 contains 16 residues. Germline-derived CDR1 and CDR2 are SSHAT and FNYEAQ (reference sequence). The CDR3 here is CASSLGLGTGKNEQFF. The CDR3 bases are TGTGCCAGCAGCTTAGGTTTGGGTACAGGGAAAAATGAGCAGTTCTTC.

This chain uses TRBV5-6 with TRBJ1-1; unclear D gene. Looked up from germline, CDR1 is SGHDT and CDR2 is YYEEEE. The CDR3 length is 11 residues. The germline V and J ends were trimmed by 5 bases and 5 bases, with 7 bases remaining between them. The CDR3 is CASRGLTEAFF. The CDR3, as DNA: TGTGCCAGCAGAGGACTGACTGAAGCTTTCTTT.

The chain joins TRBV7-9 to TRBJ1-3; no clear D. Per germline, CDR1 SEHNR and CDR2 FQNEAQ (reference sequence). There are 13 residues in the CDR3. V was clipped by 1 base and J by 7 bases, with 8 bases between them. The CDR3 here is CASSLGTGNTIYF. The CDR3 nucleotides read TGTGCCAGCAGCTTAGGAACCGGGAACACCATATATTTT.

This sequence joins TRBV10-3 and TRBJ1-1; no reliable D call. CDR1 and CDR2 (germline): ENHRY, SYGVKD. CDR3 size: 12 residues. V was shortened by 3 bases and J by 8 bases, with 10 bases between the two germline ends. The chain's CDR3 is CAISDARIEAFF. For the CDR3, the DNA is TGTGCCATCAGTGATGCCAGAATCGAAGCTTTCTTT.

This clone was counted a single time. CDR3 region: CASSLPGGNIQYF. The CDR3, as DNA: TGTGCCAGCAGCTTACCCGGGGGGAACATTCAGTACTTC. This chain links TRBV7-9 with TRBJ2-4; 7 bases map to TRBD2. This CDR3 comprises 13 residues. CDR1 is SEHNR and CDR2 is FQNEAQ in the germline V gene (reference sequence). V was clipped by 2 bases and J by 7 bases; unmatched bases: 2.

The rearrangement joins TRBV27 to TRBJ1-6, with TRBD1 identical over 10 bases. Germline CDR1 and CDR2: MNHEY and SMNVEV (reference sequence). After removal of 3 bases from V and 10 bases from J, the junction contained 9 bases not matched to a gene. There are 16 residues in the CDR3. DNA of the CDR3: TGTGCCAGCAGTTTCTTGGGACAGGGGTTGTCATCACCCCTCCACTTT. Its protein is CASSFLGQGLSSPLHF.

This clone was recorded once. The chain combines TRBV6-1 with TRBJ1-6; D gene ambiguous. This CDR3 comprises 12 residues. V lost 4 bases and J lost 6, with 4 bases in between. The germline V gene encodes CDR1 MNHNS and CDR2 SASEGT. Here the CDR3 reads CASSVSNSPLHF. For the CDR3, the DNA is TGTGCCAGCAGTGTCAGTAATTCACCCCTCCACTTT.

The rearrangement links TRBV7-3 to TRBJ1-1, with a weak D call TRBD1 (6 bases). CDR3 length equals 15 residues. Germline CDR1 is SGHTA and CDR2 is FQGTGA. V lost 1 base to trimming and J lost 2 bases, with 11 bases between them. CDR3 DNA sequence: TGTGCCAGCAGCTTAAAGGGGGGACTAAACACTGAAGCTTTCTTT. Its protein is CASSLKGGLNTEAFF. The full variable domain, its missing parts supplied by reference TRBV7-3 and TRBJ1-1, is GAGVSQTPSNKVTEKGKYVELRCDPISGHTALYWYRQSLGQGPEFLIYFQGTGAADDSGLPNDRFFAVRPEGSVSTLKIQRTERGDSAVYLCASSLKGGLNTEAFFGQGTRLTVV.

This clone appeared a few times. V usage is TRBV7-3 and J usage is TRBJ2-7; 7 bases align to TRBD2. The V segment lost 5 bases and the J segment 0 bases; nucleotides outside the gene matches: 7. The CDR3 consists of 15 residues. Looked up from germline, CDR1 is SGHTA and CDR2 is FQGTGA. CDR3 in DNA: TGTGCCAGCAGCCCCTCGGGGAGGGGCTCCTACGAGCAGTACTTC. Translated, it gives CASSPSGRGSYEQYF.

The V call is TRBV7-9, the J call TRBJ2-1; no clear D. The CDR3 runs to 15 residues. CDR1 is SEHNR and CDR2 is FQNEAQ in the germline V gene (reference sequence). V gave up 4 bases and J gave up 0 bases, with 10 bases separating them. The CDR3 nucleotides are TGTGCCAGCAGCTCCACAGTGAGCTCCTACAATGAGCAGTTCTTC. Its protein is CASSSTVSSYNEQFF.

This chain connects TRBV27 to TRBJ1-5; 8 nucleotides match TRBD1. V lost 6 bases and J lost 2; bases outside the gene matches: 6. CDR1 and CDR2 from the germline V gene are MNHEY and SMNVEV (reference sequence). The CDR3 extends over 15 amino acids. CDR3 loop: CASRQGARGNQPQHF. The CDR3 DNA reads as TGTGCCAGCAGGCAGGGGGCGCGAGGCAATCAGCCCCAGCATTTT.

This clone was observed a few times. The V gene is TRBV5-1, the J gene TRBJ2-3, with 9 bases that match TRBD2. This CDR3 contains 15 residues. Germline CDR1 reads SGHRS; CDR2 reads YFSETQ. V lost 7 bases and J lost 6; bases outside the gene matches: 12. The CDR3 region is CASATSGYPGDTQYF. CDR3 bases: TGCGCCAGCGCCACTAGCGGGTACCCAGGGGATACGCAGTATTTT. Based on the CDR3 plus reference TRBV5-1 and TRBJ2-3, the full variable domain is KAGVTQTPRYLIKTRGQQVTLSCSPISGHRSVSWYQQTPGQGLQFLFEYFSETQRNKGNFPGRFSGRQFSNSRSEMNVSTLELGDSALYLCASATSGYPGDTQYFGPGTRLTVL.

The chain joins TRBV29-1 to TRBJ2-7, with a possible D match to TRBD1 (6 bases). Between the trimmed V and J ends, which lost 1 base and 6 bases, there was a span of 10 bases. The CDR3 spans 12 residues. Germline CDR1 and CDR2: SQVTM and ANQGSEA. For the CDR3, the DNA is TGCAGCGTTGAAGGCCAGGGGTTCGAGCAGTACTTC. Its translation: CSVEGQGFEQYF.

The genes are TRBV5-1 and TRBJ2-3; D perhaps matches TRBD1 (6 bases). The V gene lost 3 bases and the J gene lost 4 bases, with 12 bases spanning the gap. Germline CDR1 SGHRS, CDR2 YFSETQ. The CDR3 runs 14 residues. CDR3 sequence: CASSSTTGSDTQYF. Here the CDR3 DNA reads TGCGCCAGCAGCTCAACCACAGGGTCAGATACGCAGTATTTT.

This chain connects TRBV30 to TRBJ2-2, with D unresolved. Germline CDR1 and CDR2: GTSNPN and SVGIG (reference sequence). The CDR3 extends over 14 amino acids. V shed 0 bases and J shed 2 bases, with 7 bases lying between them. The CDR3 protein is CAWSVGTNTGELFF. In nucleotides, the CDR3 is TGTGCCTGGAGTGTTGGCACAAACACCGGGGAGCTGTTTTTT.

A single count supports this clone. The chain employs TRBV13 and TRBJ1-5; D is uncertain. CDR1 is PRHDT and CDR2 is FYEKMQ in the germline V gene (reference sequence). This CDR3 spans 12 amino acids. V was pared by 5 bases and J by 6 bases, with 8 bases between. CDR3 loop: CASSTGGQPQHF. The DNA of the CDR3 is TGTGCCAGCAGCACCGGCGGTCAGCCCCAGCATTTT.

The CDR3 here is CASSLAPPGLAGLSSYNEQFF. The CDR3 coding sequence is TGTGCCAGCAGCTTAGCCCCCCCGGGACTAGCGGGGCTAAGCTCCTACAATGAGCAGTTCTTC. V gene TRBV7-2 combines with J gene TRBJ2-1, with 13 nucleotides matching TRBD2. Germline CDR1 and CDR2: SGHTA and FQGNSA. The CDR3 loop spans 21 amino acids. V gave up 0 bases and J gave up 0 bases; unmatched junction bases: 11.

V is TRBV30 and J is TRBJ1-1; 9 bases match TRBD1. The CDR3 length is 13 residues. Losses at the gene ends were 5 bases for V and 4 bases for J; bases not matched to a gene: 5. Germline CDR1 GTSNPN, CDR2 SVGIG (reference sequence). As DNA, the CDR3 is TGTGCCTGGGAAACAGGGGGCAGCACTGAAGCTTTCTTT. It specifies CAWETGGSTEAFF.

The table lists this clone with a count of one. The chain joins TRBV9 to TRBJ2-7, with a tentative D call TRBD2 (5 bases). Germline V gene sequence: CDR1 SGDLS, CDR2 YYNGEE. The CDR3 has 14 residues. Between the trimmed V and J ends, which lost 4 bases and 3 bases, there was a span of 14 bases. CDR3 in amino acids: CASSPEETIYEQYF. CDR3 in DNA: TGTGCCAGCAGCCCCGAGGAGACTATCTACGAGCAGTACTTC.

The gene calls are TRBV6-5 and TRBJ1-3; TRBD1 might be the D (5 bases). The CDR3 contains 15 residues. The germline V gene encodes CDR1 MNHEY and CDR2 SVGAGI. The ends were cut back, 2 bases at V and 4 bases at J, with 12 bases in the middle. The CDR3 DNA sequence: TGTGCCAGCAGTTACCAGGGTATCCCCGGAAACACCATATATTTT. Amino acid sequence: CASSYQGIPGNTIYF.